These 32 T cell receptor beta chains share one sample of origin, sequenced in a study of regulatory T cells in long-lasting Graves disease. For TCR beta, libraries came from iRepertoire HTBI primers and Arm-PCR of CDR3 regions. TCRdb redid the calling of the multiplex PCR reads with MiXCR, one entry per CDR3 protein. Of over 300,000 distinct CDR3 sequences listed, around a fifth were seen once; the top ten hold roughly 27%. Time point described: persistent/refractory GD, antithyroid drugs over 5 years with positive TRAb. Making the TCR library involved RNA that had been extracted from PBMCs. The material was peripheral blood mononuclear cells (PBMCs), obtained when the disease was refractory, from a patient treated with antithyroid drugs. These receptors all come from a female donor with Graves disease.

In this sample, this clonotype turned up a few times. V usage is TRBV7-8 and J usage is TRBJ2-7; 13 bases are a match to TRBD2. Trimming at V came to 5 bases and at J to 4 bases, leaving 17 bases not matched to a gene. The germline V gene encodes CDR1 SGHVS and CDR2 FQNEAQ. The CDR3 is 19 amino acids. The CDR3 loop is CASSVHALAGGASGYEQYF. The CDR3 DNA follows: TGTGCCAGCAGCGTTCACGCACTAGCGGGAGGGGCGAGCGGGTACGAGCAGTACTTC.

V gene TRBV20-1 combines with J gene TRBJ2-7; D is perhaps TRBD2 (6 bases). CDR3 size: 16 residues. V lost 3 bases and J lost 3, with 21 bases in between. Germline CDR1 DFQATT, CDR2 SNEGSKA (reference sequence). The CDR3 sequence is CSARGGTAISVYEQYF. The DNA for the CDR3 is TGCAGTGCTAGGGGCGGGACTGCTATCAGCGTCTACGAGCAGTACTTC.

This clonotype was seen a few times. The chain couples TRBV6-2 or TRBV6-3 to TRBJ2-5; 7 positions match TRBD1. The CDR3 contains 16 residues. Germline assignment: CDR1 MNHEY and CDR2 SVGEGT. J was trimmed by 5 bases and V by 2 bases; bases with no gene match: 11. The CDR3 sequence: CASSYPLQGYSETQYF. The CDR3 DNA reads TGTGCCAGCAGTTACCCTTTACAGGGGTACTCGGAGACCCAGTACTTC.

In its sample, this clonotype was seen many times. The rearrangement uses TRBV5-1 and TRBJ1-1, with 9 bases matching TRBD1. The ends lost 0 bases at V and 1 base at J; junction bases unmatched: 1. The CDR3 is made up of 15 amino acids. Germline lookup yields CDR1 SGHRS and CDR2 YFSETQ. The CDR3 nucleotides read TGCGCCAGCAGCTTGGCACAGGGGGCGAACACTGAAGCTTTCTTT. It translates to CASSLAQGANTEAFF.

This clonotype showed up many times. The chain employs TRBV6-2 or TRBV6-3 and TRBJ2-5; 8 bases match TRBD2. Germline V lookup: CDR1 MNHEY, CDR2 SVGEGT. The CDR3 is 14 amino acids. The junction had 2 bases not matched to a gene; V was cut back by 2 bases and J by 3 bases. The CDR3 here is CASSYLTSEETQYF. The DNA for the CDR3 is TGTGCCAGCAGTTACCTGACTAGCGAAGAGACCCAGTACTTC.

This clonotype came up a few times. This chain's CDR3 is CASSYSSFRISGENNQPQHF. CDR3 in DNA: TGTGCCAGCAGTTACTCGAGTTTTAGGATTTCGGGCGAAAACAATCAGCCCCAGCATTTT. This chain connects TRBV6-7 to TRBJ1-5; D is unclear. TRBV6-7 is filed as an ORF, its function uncertain. This CDR3 is 20 amino acids long. Trimming took off 0 bases at V and 3 bases at J, with 24 bases between the two ends.

This clonotype was seen at least ten times. This sequence joins TRBV11-2 and TRBJ2-3; TRBD2 aligns across 7 bases. CDR3 length: 15 amino acids. The germline CDR1 and CDR2 sequences are SGHAT and FQNNGV. Trimming cost V 0 bases and J 2 bases; bases outside gene matches: 2. The CDR3 nucleotides read TGTGCCAGCAGCTTAGATACTAGCGACACAGATACGCAGTATTTT. Its protein product is CASSLDTSDTDTQYF.

This chain connects TRBV20-1 to TRBJ2-6, with D tentatively TRBD1 (6 bases). V lost 1 base and J 1 base, leaving 23 bases between the germline ends. There are 20 residues in the CDR3. Germline CDR1 DFQATT, CDR2 SNEGSKA (reference sequence). The CDR3 loop reads CSARGPHNPRQDSGANVLTF. As DNA, the CDR3 is TGCAGTGCTAGAGGGCCCCATAATCCCCGACAGGATTCTGGGGCCAACGTCCTGACTTTC.

The table lists this clonotype with a few counts. The chain has TRBV7-8 and TRBJ2-7; D is possibly TRBD2 (6 bases). Germline CDR1 reads SGHVS; CDR2 reads FQNEAQ. V was trimmed by 5 bases and J by 5 bases, leaving 34 bases between them. This CDR3 has 20 residues. The CDR3 protein is CASSRLISPTGGAYTHEQYF. The CDR3 DNA follows: TGTGCCAGCAGCCGCCTTATCAGCCCCACAGGCGGGGCCTACACCCACGAGCAGTACTTC.

The chain links TRBV19 to TRBJ2-5, with D tentatively TRBD2 (6 bases). CDR3 length equals 13 residues. V was cut by 3 bases and J by 5 bases, with 10 bases left in between. Germline CDR1 LNHDA, CDR2 SQIVND (reference sequence). The CDR3 DNA reads TGTGCCAGTAGTATTGGGGGGTTGGAGACCCAGTACTTC. Its protein is CASSIGGLETQYF.

This clonotype occurred many times. The chain joins TRBV6-1 to TRBJ1-2; TRBD1 matches 8 bases. V shed 6 bases, J shed 7 bases, and the junction held 10 bases outside the gene matches. Per the germline V gene, CDR1 is MNHNS and CDR2 is SASEGT. The CDR3 totals 14 residues. CDR3 loop: CASRTGTGGFGYTF. In nucleotides, the CDR3 is TGTGCCAGCAGAACTGGGACAGGCGGCTTTGGCTACACCTTC.

The chain carries TRBV6-5 and TRBJ2-7, with 15 bases that match TRBD2. Germline V gives CDR1 MNHEY, CDR2 SVGAGI. The CDR3 extends over 19 amino acids. The trim removed 2 bases at V and 1 base at J, leaving 9 bases unmatched. The DNA for the CDR3 is TGTGCCAGCAGTTACAATACCGGGACTAGCGGGGGGCCATCCTACGAGCAGTACTTC. It codes for CASSYNTGTSGGPSYEQYF.

This clonotype was picked up many times. This chain links TRBV7-2 with TRBJ2-7; 10 nucleotides match TRBD2. The germline V gene encodes CDR1 SGHTA and CDR2 FQGNSA. V shed 5 bases, J shed 6 bases, and the junction held 16 bases outside the gene matches. The CDR3 runs 17 residues. In nucleotides, the CDR3 is TGTGCCAGCAGCCTCAGGGGGGCTAGCGGGAGACCCCCCGAGCAGTACTTC. Protein: CASSLRGASGRPPEQYF. The full variable domain, rest sourced from reference TRBV7-2 and TRBJ2-7, is GAGVSQSPSNKVTEKGKDVELRCDPISGHTALYWYRQSLGQGLEFLIYFQGNSAPDKSGLPSDRFSAERTGGSVSTLTIQRTQQEDSAVYLCASSLRGASGRPPEQYFGPGTRLTVT.

This rearrangement joins TRBV12-3 or TRBV12-4 to TRBJ1-1, with D unclear. Trimming removed 3 bases at V and 2 bases at J, with 7 bases between. This CDR3 contains 13 residues. Here the CDR3 reads CASSFNRNTEAFF. CDR3 nucleotides: TGTGCCAGCAGTTTCAACAGAAACACTGAAGCTTTCTTT.

Note on this clonotype: The junction differs from germline at one of its ends, possibly a read error. The chain recombines TRBV7-6 with TRBJ2-1; no reliable D call. Germline values: CDR1 SGHVS, CDR2 FNYEAQ. The CDR3 is 16 residues long. The CDR3 coding sequence is TGTGTCAGCAGCCCGATAAGTGGTGGGACCTACAATGAGCAGTTCTTC. This gives the protein CVSSPISGGTYNEQFF.

This clonotype occurred many times. The chain carries TRBV11-2 and TRBJ1-2, with a tentative D call TRBD1 (6 bases). The germline CDR1 and CDR2 sequences are SGHAT and FQNNGV. Trimming pared 1 base from V and 5 bases from J, leaving 17 bases between. This CDR3 has 16 residues. CDR3 amino acids: CASSLVASGTRYGYTF. In DNA form, the CDR3 reads TGTGCCAGCAGCTTAGTTGCCTCCGGGACACGATATGGCTACACCTTC. The full variable domain, completed using reference TRBV11-2 and TRBJ1-2, is EAGVAQSPRYKIIEKRQSVAFWCNPISGHATLYWYQQILGQGPKLLIQFQNNGVVDDSQLPKDRFSAERLKGVDSTLKIQPAKLEDSAVYLCASSLVASGTRYGYTFGSGTRLTVV.

The CDR3: CASSSWSREDGYTF. CDR3 nucleotide sequence: TGTGCCAGCAGTTCATGGTCAAGGGAAGATGGCTACACCTTC. The chain links TRBV5-8 to TRBJ1-2; D not certain. The V and J ends lost 5 bases and 6 bases respectively, with 17 bases between them. The CDR3 runs to 14 residues. From germline, CDR1 is SGHTS and CDR2 YDEGEE. The full variable domain, with the rest looked up from reference TRBV5-8 and TRBJ1-2, is EAGVTQSPTHLIKTRGQQATLRCSPISGHTSVYWYQQALGLGLQFLLWYDEGEERNRGNFPPRFSGRQFPNYSSELNVNALELEDSALYLCASSSWSREDGYTFGSGTRLTVV.

This clonotype has a count of ten or more. This chain joins TRBV7-2 and TRBJ1-5, with 7 bases identical to TRBD1. CDR1 is SGHTA and CDR2 is FQGNSA in the germline V gene. CDR3 length: 15 amino acids. V gave up 3 bases and J gave up 6 bases; unmatched junction bases: 8. This CDR3 is CASSFRGTASQPQHF. CDR3 sequence (DNA): TGTGCCAGCAGCTTCAGGGGGACAGCATCTCAGCCCCAGCATTTT.

The sample holds many counts of this clonotype. This rearrangement joins TRBV28 to TRBJ2-5; a possible D gene is TRBD1 (6 bases). Trimming took off 6 bases at V and 2 bases at J, with 13 bases between the two ends. The CDR3 runs to 14 residues. Germline-derived CDR1 and CDR2 are MDHEN and SYDVKM. The CDR3 coding sequence is TGTGCCAGCAGAGAGGACAGCCGTCAAGAGACCCAGTACTTC. This encodes CASREDSRQETQYF.

The gene calls are TRBV6-1 and TRBJ1-5; 7 bases are shared with TRBD1. V was clipped by 8 bases and J by 2 bases; unmatched bases: 3. Germline V lookup: CDR1 MNHNS, CDR2 SASEGT. There are 13 residues in the CDR3. CDR3 bases: TGTGCCAGCGCAGGGACAGGCAATCAGCCCCAGCATTTT. As protein: CASAGTGNQPQHF.

The rearrangement uses TRBV7-2 and TRBJ2-5, with a possible D match to TRBD2 (7 bases). The CDR3 runs to 13 residues. Germline CDR1 SGHTA, CDR2 FQGNSA. V was shortened by 8 bases and J by 7 bases, with 17 bases between the two germline ends. Here the CDR3 DNA reads TGTGCCAGCGGAAATGGGAGGGGGTGGACCCAGTACTTC. Translated: CASGNGRGWTQYF.

A few counts support this clonotype. Being one base from a much bigger clone, this may be a read error. The chain is built from TRBV6-1 and TRBJ1-1, with a tentative D call TRBD1 (6 bases). Germline values: CDR1 MNHNS, CDR2 SASEGT. The CDR3 covers 12 residues. Trimming took 6 bases from V and 6 from J, leaving 11 bases between them. CDR3 coding DNA: TGTGCCAGCAGCCAAGGGGGGTCTGAAGCTTTCTTT. Its protein is CASSQGGSEAFF.

This chain links TRBV6-1 with TRBJ1-5; D perhaps matches TRBD1 (6 bases). Germline assignment: CDR1 MNHNS and CDR2 SASEGT. This CDR3 is 14 amino acids long. Trimming removed 7 bases at V and 4 bases at J, with 14 bases between. The CDR3 loop reads CASKGRGGNQPQHF. CDR3 DNA sequence: TGTGCCAGCAAGGGTAGAGGGGGGAATCAGCCCCAGCATTTT.

This clonotype appeared many times. The chain couples TRBV27 to TRBJ2-7; TRBD1 matches at 9 bases. The junction had 10 bases not matched to a gene; V was cut back by 8 bases and J by 5 bases. CDR3 size: 14 residues. Looked up from germline, CDR1 is MNHEY and CDR2 is SMNVEV (reference sequence). The DNA of the CDR3 is TGTGCCAGCGGAGCAGGACAGGGGAGGGACGAGCAGTACTTC. Its translation: CASGAGQGRDEQYF.

V usage is TRBV4-1 and J usage is TRBJ1-1; D is unclear. This CDR3 is 15 amino acids long. Germline lookup yields CDR1 MGHRA and CDR2 YSYEKL. V was shortened by 2 bases and J by 4 bases, with 14 bases between the two germline ends. CDR3 bases: TGCGCCAGCAGCCAATTATCACCGGGAGGCACTGAAGCTTTCTTT. Amino acid sequence: CASSQLSPGGTEAFF.

This clonotype came up many times. The chain joins TRBV20-1 to TRBJ1-5, with D tentatively TRBD1 (5 bases). The germline gives CDR1 DFQATT, CDR2 SNEGSKA (reference sequence). V lost 5 bases to trimming and J lost 6 bases, with 11 bases between them. The CDR3 spans 12 residues. The CDR3 DNA reads as TGCAGTGCTTGGGGCGGGGGTCAGCCCCAGCATTTT. This encodes CSAWGGGQPQHF.

The rearrangement links TRBV10-3 to TRBJ2-5; D could derive from TRBD1 or TRBD2 (6 bases each). The CDR3 has 12 residues. V gave up 10 bases and J gave up 2 bases, with 11 bases separating them. The germline CDR1 and CDR2 sequences are ENHRY and SYGVKD. The CDR3 DNA reads as TGTGCCACAGGGGACTCTCAAGAGACCCAGTACTTC. It is translated as CATGDSQETQYF.

This clonotype came up many times. This chain uses TRBV30 with TRBJ2-4; a possible D gene is TRBD2 (6 bases). The germline V gene has CDR1 GTSNPN and CDR2 SVGIG (reference sequence). CDR3 length: 14 amino acids. V lost 0 bases and J 9 bases, leaving 15 bases between the germline ends. CDR3 bases: TGTGCCTGGAGTGTACGGGAGAGGTTGGGCATTCAGTACTTC. Amino acid sequence: CAWSVRERLGIQYF.

The chain combines TRBV6-2 or TRBV6-3 with TRBJ2-1; D ambiguous. The V gene's germline CDR1 is MNHEY and CDR2 SVGEGT. This CDR3 region has 14 residues. Trimming removed 2 bases from V and 10 bases from J, with 15 bases in between. The CDR3 region has the DNA TGTGCCAGCAGTTACCGGGCTCTAGTTACCGAGCAGTTCTTC. Encoded protein: CASSYRALVTEQFF.

This clonotype has a count of ten or more. The CDR3 region is CASSNSRTGKNSPLHF. In DNA form, the CDR3 reads TGTGCCAGCAGCAATTCCAGGACAGGAAAAAATTCACCCCTCCACTTT. The chain is built from TRBV9 and TRBJ1-6; TRBD1 matches at 7 bases. V was clipped by 4 bases and J by 7 bases; unmatched bases: 11. The CDR3 is made up of 16 amino acids. CDR1 and CDR2 (germline): SGDLS, YYNGEE.

This clonotype was counted between two and nine times. The gene calls are TRBV11-2 and TRBJ2-2; TRBD1 aligns across 7 bases. The CDR3 loop spans 16 amino acids. Germline CDR1 and CDR2: SGHAT and FQNNGV. Trimming at V came to 4 bases and at J to 4 bases, leaving 9 bases not matched to a gene. The CDR3 is CASSSVRGGGTGELFF. The CDR3 region has the DNA TGTGCCAGCAGCTCCGTAAGAGGGGGCGGCACCGGGGAGCTGTTTTTT.

This clonotype turned up a few times. This chain uses TRBV7-9 with TRBJ1-6; possible D gene TRBD1, 5 bases. With 5 bases removed from V and 11 bases from J, the gap between germline ends came to 13 bases. This CDR3 has 13 amino acids. Per germline, CDR1 SEHNR and CDR2 FQNEAQ (reference sequence). The CDR3 sequence is CASSVTETAPLHF. The CDR3 nucleotides read TGTGCCAGCAGCGTAACCGAGACAGCACCCCTCCACTTT.